This T cell receptor beta chain was profiled in a study of shared clonotypes between healthy human individuals (dated by TCRdb to the early 2020s). In the study overall: A couple of women and three men aged 18 to 49 years were included in the cohort. For each donor, CD4 naive and CD4 memory were each given three plates, CD8 naive was given two plates, and CD8 memory was given one plate. To estimate repertoire size and how much clonotypes are shared between individuals, the study performed deep sequencing of blood TCR repertoires from about five healthy adults. To increase sequencing depth and limit assay-specific biases, TCR repertoire library preparation and sequencing were carried out by different laboratories using diverse techniques. Each donor's leukapheresis produced roughly between about 0.9 and 9.5 billion PBMCs. The full study reports these points: Compared with non-shared clonotypes, clonotypes shared by all four sorted-subset donors had higher generation probabilities. Because the study included a small number of donors, the genetic and exposure-history diversity represented was limited. Naive subsets generally had larger estimated clonotype richness than memory subsets did. Pairwise subsampling indicated that sequencing depth was expected to affect the degree of clonotype sharing among donors. Sampling was restricted to blood, and TCR repertoires in tissues likely differ from the TCR repertoires found in blood. Rarefaction of sorted-subset datasets indicated incomplete sequencing despite the large sequencing depth. Across a handful of donors, around 5.4% of naive CD4, over 3% of naive CD8, roughly 2.2% of memory CD4, and about 0.4% of memory CD8 clonotypes were shared.

Using the deep immunoSEQ assay, TCR CDR3 regions were amplified from genomic DNA by multiplex PCR. For each cell subset, the extracted genomic DNA was distributed evenly across all wells of several immunoSEQ 96-well plates, and each plate served as one replicate. For sorted subsets, about 200 ng genomic DNA, equal to about 30,000 T cell genomes, was loaded into each replicate PCR. Purified libraries were measured with a Qubit 3.0 fluorometer, size-checked on a Bioanalyzer 2100, and measured again with the KAPA Library Quantification kit. Each immunoSEQ 96-well plate was sequenced on its own single-read 150-cycle Illumina NextSeq 550 flow cell. As for the authors' bioinformatics: Because the immunoSEQ output included only junctional sequences and no quality scores, the filtering could not be the same as the filtering used for full-length reads. To assign V/J genes and CDR3, sequences were annotated against IMGT germline references using PyIR, a Python wrapper for IgBLAST v1.9. Any read was removed if the V/J assignment was weak (E-value above 1e-6), the CDR3 was missing, or the read contained stop codons, out-of-frame junctions, or ambiguous translated residues. V3J clonotypes were defined as sequences sharing an identical inferred V gene, J gene, and CDR3 amino acid sequence. Percentage overlap between repertoires was computed as shared unique clonotypes divided by the size of the smaller repertoire. Richness of each repertoire was evaluated using RTK rarefaction, the Chao1 estimator, and Recon v2.1 estimates of unobserved clonotypes. Generation probabilities for all TCRbeta clonotypes obtained by the gDNA method from a few donors were computed using OLGA. TCRdb provides this immuneACCESS table in a form limited to in-frame rearrangements. Some clones are lacking; in checked studies, under half of them reflect an unresolved V gene, and why the rest are absent is not known. The V and J calls and clone size are taken from that table; D and trimming were inferred from the DNA. This sample gives approximately 1.5 million clones in total; approximately 98% of them show up just once. The ten largest account for roughly 0.45% of the sample.

Notes on this clone: Its antigen is not yet known. No clone much larger than this one lies a single base away; base qualities are absent.

Donors were healthy HIV-negative adults with no recently reported acute infections or vaccinations. All donors were Caucasian adults living in Nashville, Tennessee, USA. Magnetic negative selection was used to enrich CD4+ T cells, after which naive cells were positively selected on CD45RA and the negative fraction became the memory subset. Blood was collected by leukapheresis, and PBMCs were isolated by Ficoll-Histopaque density gradient centrifugation and then cryopreserved in liquid nitrogen vapor phase. Analytical flow cytometry was used to check the purity and quantity of each magnetically sorted T cell population. From each sorted fraction, genomic DNA was isolated and quantified by UV absorbance on a Nanodrop 2000c. Material for sequencing was naive CD4+ T cells sorted from blood. The cell subset or site label here, explained by the study, means: CD45RA+ positively selected. This TCR was recovered from a man aged 25 to 40 in good health.

The nucleotide sequence reads TGTGCCAGCAGTTTTGATGGTCGGGATACGCAGTATTTT. Its coded protein is CASSFDGRDTQYF. The rearrangement combines TRBV28 with TRBJ2-3, with no confident D gene call. V loses 3 bases, J loses 6 bases, and the germline ends lie 10 bases apart. The CDR3 measures 13 amino acids from cysteine to phenylalanine. Here the CDR3 DNA is all that survives: 39 bases in frame from base 1. CDR1 and CDR2 are drawn from the germline V gene: MDHEN, SYDVKM.